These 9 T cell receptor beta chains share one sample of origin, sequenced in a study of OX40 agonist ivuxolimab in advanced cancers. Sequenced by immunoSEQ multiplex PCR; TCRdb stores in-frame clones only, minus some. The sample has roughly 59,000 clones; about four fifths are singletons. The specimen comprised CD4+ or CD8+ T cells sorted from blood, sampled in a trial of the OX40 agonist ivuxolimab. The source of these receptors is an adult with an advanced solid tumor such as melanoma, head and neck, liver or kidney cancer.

The CDR3 bases are TGTGCCAGCAGTTCGACAGGTAGCTCCTACAATGAGCAGTTCTTC. Protein sequence: CASSSTGSSYNEQFF. This chain connects TRBV6-6 to TRBJ2-1, with D possibly being TRBD1 (6 bases). The CDR3 extends over 15 amino acids. V was clipped by 4 bases and J by 0 bases, with 10 bases between them. Looked up from germline, CDR1 is MNHNY and CDR2 is SVGAGI (reference sequence).

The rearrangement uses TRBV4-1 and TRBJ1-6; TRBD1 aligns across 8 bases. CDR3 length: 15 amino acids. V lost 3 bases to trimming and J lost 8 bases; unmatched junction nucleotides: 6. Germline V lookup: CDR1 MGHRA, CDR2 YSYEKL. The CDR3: CASSHKEDRDSPLHF. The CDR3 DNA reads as TGCGCCAGCAGCCACAAAGAGGACAGGGATTCACCCCTCCACTTT.

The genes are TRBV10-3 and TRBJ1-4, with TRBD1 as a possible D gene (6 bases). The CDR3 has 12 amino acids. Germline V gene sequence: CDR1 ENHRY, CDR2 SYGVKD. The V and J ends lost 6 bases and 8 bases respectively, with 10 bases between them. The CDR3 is CAISVDREKLFF. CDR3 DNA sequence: TGTGCCATCAGCGTTGACAGGGAAAAACTGTTTTTT.

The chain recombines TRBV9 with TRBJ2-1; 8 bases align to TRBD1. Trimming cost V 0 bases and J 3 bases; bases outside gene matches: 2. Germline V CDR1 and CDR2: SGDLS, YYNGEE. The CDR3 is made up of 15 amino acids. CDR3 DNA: TGTGCCAGCAGCGTAGGGACAGGGCTCTACAATGAGCAGTTCTTC. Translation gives CASSVGTGLYNEQFF.

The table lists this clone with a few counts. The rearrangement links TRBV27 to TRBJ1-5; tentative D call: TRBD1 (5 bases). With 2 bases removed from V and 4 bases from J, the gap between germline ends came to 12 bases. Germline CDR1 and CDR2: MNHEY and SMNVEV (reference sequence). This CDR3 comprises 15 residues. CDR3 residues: CASSLESPGNQPQHF. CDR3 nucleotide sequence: TGTGCCAGCAGTTTAGAGTCCCCAGGGAATCAGCCCCAGCATTTT.

The CDR3 DNA follows: TGTGCTAGTGGGGCTTTGACCGGCCATGGTGAGCAGTTCTTC. Its protein is CASGALTGHGEQFF. The rearrangement links TRBV12-5 to TRBJ2-1, with D uncertain. CDR1 and CDR2 from the germline V gene are LGHNT and FRNRAP. CDR3 length: 14 residues. V shed 6 bases and J shed 9 bases, with 18 bases lying between them.

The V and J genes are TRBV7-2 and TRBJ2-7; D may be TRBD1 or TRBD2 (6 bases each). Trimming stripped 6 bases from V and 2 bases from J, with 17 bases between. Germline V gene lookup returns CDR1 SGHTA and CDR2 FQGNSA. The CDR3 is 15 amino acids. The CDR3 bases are TGTGCCAGCAGATATCTCACGGAGGGGGCCTACGAGCAGTACTTC. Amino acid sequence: CASRYLTEGAYEQYF.

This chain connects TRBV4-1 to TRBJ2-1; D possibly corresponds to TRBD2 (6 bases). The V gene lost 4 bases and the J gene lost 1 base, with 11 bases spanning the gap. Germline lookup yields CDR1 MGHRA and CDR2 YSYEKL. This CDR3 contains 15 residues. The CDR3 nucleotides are TGCGCCAGCAGCCTCAGCGGGTCTTCCTACAATGAGCAGTTCTTC. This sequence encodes CASSLSGSSYNEQFF.

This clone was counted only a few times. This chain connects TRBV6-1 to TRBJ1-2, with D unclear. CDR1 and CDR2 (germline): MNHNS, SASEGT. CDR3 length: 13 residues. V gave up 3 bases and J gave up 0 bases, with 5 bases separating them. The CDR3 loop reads CASSDTPNYGYTF. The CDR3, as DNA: TGTGCCAGCAGTGACACTCCTAACTATGGCTACACCTTC.